This is a list of T cell receptor beta chains from one sample in a study of blood T cell repertoires in COVID-19. TCRdb keeps only in-frame clones here, not all; method: immunoSEQ multiplex PCR. Altogether about 200,000 clones are present, almost 90% being singletons, with the ten largest covering 0.5% to 0.75%. The sequencing input was peripheral blood. The origin of the receptors is a man aged 50 to 60 with acute or convalescent COVID-19. CDR3s include the opening cysteine and the closing phenylalanine or tryptophan. The D gene is left open where the match is weak. The size entry is marked missing in some rows and otherwise reads once, few, many or a size class.

>TRBV18|.|.|TRBJ1-5
CASSPGVRLGGDQPQHF
TGTGCCAGCTCACCAGGGGTCAGGCTGGGGGGGGATCAGCCCCAGCATTTT
>TRBV28|.|.|TRBJ1-5
CASRWSGGENQPQHF
TGTGCCAGCAGATGGTCGGGGGGCGAAAATCAGCCCCAGCATTTT
>TRBV6-5|TRBD1|.|TRBJ1-5
CASKQDRGRWPQHF
TGTGCCAGCAAACAGGACAGGGGTAGGTGGCCCCAGCATTTT
>TRBV6-5|.|.|TRBJ2-5
CASSYSAALVLHF
TGTGCCAGCAGTTACTCGGCCGCCCTGGTTTTGCACTTC
>TRBV2|TRBD2|.|TRBJ2-5
CASTLYPGGSETQYF
TGTGCCAGCACACTCTACCCGGGAGGAAGTGAGACCCAGTACTTC
>TRBV29-1|.|.|TRBJ1-2
CSVDVQGAYGYTF
TGCAGCGTTGACGTACAGGGTGCCTATGGCTACACCTTC
>TRBV28|TRBD2|.|TRBJ2-1
CASSLGVTGGGSYNEQFF
TGTGCCAGCAGTTTAGGTGTTACCGGGGGGGGCTCCTACAATGAGCAGTTCTTC
>TRBV9|TRBD1|.|TRBJ1-6
CASSASNRGPLHF
TGTGCCAGCAGCGCATCGAACAGGGGTCCCCTCCACTTT
>TRBV7-3|TRBD2|.|TRBJ2-2
CASSLGATSGRATGELFF
TGTGCCAGCAGCTTGGGGGCGACTAGCGGGAGGGCCACCGGGGAGCTGTTTTTT
>TRBV6-5|TRBD1|.|TRBJ2-5
CASRRDRDWETQYF
TGTGCCAGCAGACGGGACAGGGATTGGGAGACCCAGTACTTC
>TRBV20-1|TRBD1|.|TRBJ1-2
CSASLKDRDGYTF
TGCAGTGCTAGTCTTAAGGACAGGGACGGCTACACCTTC
>TRBV4-1|.|.|TRBJ1-5
CASSQLNQPQHF
TGCGCCAGCAGCCAACTTAATCAGCCCCAGCATTTT
>TRBV5-1|.|.|TRBJ2-2
CASSPTWARELFF
TGCGCCAGCAGCCCAACTTGGGCCAGGGAGCTGTTTTTT
>TRBV27|.|few|TRBJ2-1
CASTIGGWDNEQFF
TGTGCCAGCACGATTGGGGGCTGGGACAATGAGCAGTTCTTC
>TRBV3-1/TRBV3-2|TRBD2|.|TRBJ2-1
CASSQDLASGEVAYNEQFF
TGTGCCAGCAGCCAAGATTTGGCTAGCGGGGAAGTGGCCTACAATGAGCAGTTCTTC
>TRBV5-1|TRBD2|.|TRBJ2-3
CASSSGTSGGLYTQYF
TGCGCCAGCAGCTCCGGGACTAGCGGGGGGCTCTATACGCAGTATTTT
>TRBV28|.|.|TRBJ2-7
CASSTVGGGSYEQYF
TGTGCCAGCAGTACCGTTGGAGGAGGGTCCTACGAGCAGTACTTC
>TRBV4-3|.|.|TRBJ2-2
CASSQEYALANTGELFF
TGCGCCAGCAGCCAAGAATACGCGCTAGCGAACACCGGGGAGCTGTTTTTT
>TRBV5-1|TRBD1|.|TRBJ1-2
CASSIDPGQGAQYYGYTF
TGCGCCAGCAGTATTGATCCGGGACAGGGGGCGCAGTACTATGGCTACACCTTC
>TRBV13|.|.|TRBJ2-2
CASSGKEEGTGELFF
TGTGCCAGCAGCGGAAAGGAGGAGGGCACCGGGGAGCTGTTTTTT
>TRBV4-2|.|.|TRBJ1-2
CASSQVVTGSNYGYTF
TGTGCCAGCAGCCAAGTAGTAACAGGGAGTAACTATGGCTACACCTTC
>TRBV7-8|TRBD1|.|TRBJ1-5
CASSQATGEPQHF
TGTGCCAGCAGCCAAGCCACAGGGGAGCCCCAGCATTTT
>TRBV6-6|TRBD1|.|TRBJ2-7
CASRQQGAGGYEQYF
TGTGCCAGCAGGCAACAGGGGGCTGGGGGCTACGAGCAGTACTTC
>TRBV3-1/TRBV3-2|TRBD1|.|TRBJ1-3
CASSQVAGGLNTIYF
TGTGCCAGCAGCCAAGTGGCAGGGGGTCTTAACACCATATATTTT
>TRBV27|.|.|TRBJ2-3
CASCRQGTDTQYF
TGTGCCAGCTGTCGGCAGGGCACAGATACGCAGTATTTT
>TRBV27|.|.|TRBJ1-1
CASSSAGGAGNTEAFF
TGTGCCAGCAGTTCGGCGGGGGGGGCCGGGAACACTGAAGCTTTCTTT
>TRBV6-5|TRBD1|.|TRBJ1-4
CASRTGTGDEKLFF
TGTGCCAGCAGGACCGGGACAGGGGATGAAAAACTGTTTTTT
>TRBV4-2|TRBD1|.|TRBJ1-4
CASSQDPGGQGVGTNEKLFF
TGTGCCAGCAGCCAAGATCCCGGGGGCCAGGGGGTAGGGACTAATGAAAAACTGTTTTTT
>TRBV18|.|.|TRBJ2-2
CASSPKTGANTGELFF
TGTGCCAGCTCACCAAAGACAGGCGCGAACACCGGGGAGCTGTTTTTT
>TRBV27|TRBD1|.|TRBJ1-4
CASSSGRGLSNEKLFF
TGTGCCAGCAGTTCAGGCAGGGGGCTAAGTAATGAAAAACTGTTTTTT
>TRBV28|TRBD1|.|TRBJ1-5
CASRTQGAGNQPQHF
TGTGCCAGCAGGACACAGGGGGCCGGCAATCAGCCCCAGCATTTT
>TRBV7-9|.|.|TRBJ2-1
CASSSVGGAYNEQFF
TGTGCCAGCAGCTCGGTGGGGGGAGCCTACAATGAGCAGTTCTTC
>TRBV7-9|TRBD1|few|TRBJ2-1
CASSTRDRGDPGSYNEQFF
TGTGCCAGCAGCACCCGGGACAGGGGGGACCCAGGTAGCTACAATGAGCAGTTCTTC
>TRBV11-3|TRBD1|.|TRBJ2-7
CASSLQGSPYEQYF
TGTGCCAGCAGCCTACAGGGGTCCCCCTACGAGCAGTACTTC
>TRBV9|TRBD1|once|TRBJ2-7
CASSSRDREDEQYF
TGTGCCAGCAGCAGCCGGGACAGGGAAGACGAGCAGTACTTC
>TRBV2|.|.|TRBJ2-1
CASSLTSPGEQFF
TGTGCCAGCAGTCTCACTAGCCCAGGTGAGCAGTTCTTC
>TRBV24-1|.|.|TRBJ1-5
CATSGAGDGGQPQHF
TGTGCCACCAGTGGGGCGGGGGATGGGGGTCAGCCCCAGCATTTT
>TRBV10-3|.|.|TRBJ1-4
CAIRAGGTNEKLFF
TGTGCCATCAGGGCGGGGGGCACTAATGAAAAACTGTTTTTT
>TRBV9|TRBD2|.|TRBJ2-5
CASRDSSGRLTSTQETQYF
TGTGCCAGCAGGGACAGTAGCGGGAGACTGACCTCCACCCAAGAGACCCAGTACTTC
>TRBV5-6|TRBD2|.|TRBJ2-3
CASSPTRLAGVTSTDTQYF
TGTGCCAGCAGCCCGACTAGACTAGCGGGGGTTACTAGCACAGATACGCAGTATTTT
>TRBV19|.|medium-sized|TRBJ1-1
CASSSWEGHTEAFF
TGTGCCAGTAGCTCGTGGGAGGGTCACACTGAAGCTTTCTTT
>TRBV10-3|TRBD1|.|TRBJ1-6
CAISDRGHSYNSPLHF
TGTGCCATCAGTGACAGGGGGCACTCCTATAATTCACCCCTCCACTTT
>TRBV9|TRBD2|.|TRBJ2-7
CASSVGVAGGYEQYF
TGTGCCAGCAGCGTAGGGGTAGCGGGAGGTTACGAGCAGTACTTC
>TRBV28|.|.|TRBJ1-4
CASSSPGATNEKLFF
TGTGCCAGCAGTTCACCGGGTGCAACTAATGAAAAACTGTTTTTT
>TRBV21-1|.|.|TRBJ1-2
CASSKSQGSGYTF
TGTGCCAGCAGCAAATCACAGGGGTCTGGCTACACCTTC
>TRBV19|TRBD1|.|TRBJ1-1
CASSLGTGRRNTEAFF
TGTGCCAGTAGTTTAGGGACAGGGAGGAGGAACACTGAAGCTTTCTTT
>TRBV2|TRBD1|.|TRBJ1-4
CASRQQGARGEKLFF
TGTGCCAGCAGGCAACAGGGGGCTCGGGGTGAAAAACTGTTTTTT
>TRBV10-2|.|.|TRBJ2-1
CASKQAGSYNEQFF
TGCGCCAGCAAACAAGCCGGGAGCTACAATGAGCAGTTCTTC
>TRBV7-8|.|.|TRBJ1-4
CASSQPREKLFF
TGTGCCAGCAGCCAACCACGGGAAAAACTGTTTTTT
>TRBV7-3|.|.|TRBJ2-2
CASSLSGTGELFF
TGTGCCAGCAGCTTAAGCGGGACCGGGGAGCTGTTTTTT